This entry features one TCR beta chain sequence. Its cognate antigen has yet to be identified. No clone much larger than this one lies a single base away; base qualities are absent. These data are taken from a study of blood T cells in healthy people across ages (dated by TCRdb to between 2015 and 2016). Describing the broader study: In model experiments, roughly one uniquely barcoded TCR beta cDNA molecule per two T cells was captured by template switching. To track age-related changes in TCR beta repertoire diversity, the study relied on deep sequencing normalized with unique cDNA molecular identifiers. Donors were grouped into four age groups: young (average 16 years), middle-aged (39), aged (around 60) and long-lived (about 89). The study analyzed two additional independent replicas of 1 million unique cDNA reads from the same blood draw for two donors, one aged 18 to 30 and one aged 80 or older. General findings and caveats noted by the study authors: The long-lived group showed more naive CD4+ T cells, fewer expanded clones and increased TCR diversity than the aged group, suggesting age selection. The percentage of naive T cells measured by flow cytometry correlated strongly with observed TCR beta diversity. Because profiling used bulk unsorted PBMCs, naive and antigen-experienced compartments could not be compared conclusively. As age increased, observed TCR beta diversity per million T cells dropped in a roughly linear way, and a significant reduction was already evident by age about 40. Estimates of total diversity based on one million sequenced T cells were regarded as lower bounds and as underestimates. Donor CMV infection status was unknown, potentially confounding age-related changes in expanded clonotypes.

The 39 donors, aged about 6 to 95 years, were systemically healthy Caucasian individuals from Russia. Around 9.8 milliliters of peripheral blood were collected from each donor into EDTA-treated Vacutainer tubes. Ficoll-Paque density-gradient centrifugation was used to isolate PBMCs, with at least 7 million per sample. Trizol reagent was used to extract total RNA from the PBMCs, yielding at least 5.5 micrograms per sample. The percentages of naive CD45RAhigh/CD27high T cells were determined by flow cytometry on a PBMC aliquot from every donor. CDR1 and CDR2 (SGHTA, FQGNSA) derive from the germline V gene. The CDR3 covers 17 residues, taking in both the cysteine and the phenylalanine. Just CDR3 DNA is preserved here, 51 bases in frame from base 1. V loses 0 bases of germline sequence and J loses 0 bases, and the interval between the two ends is 12 bases. Receptors were amplified or captured by 5' RACE. TCRdb records Illumina HiSeq 2500 as the sequencer. A second PCR of roughly 7 to 11 cycles was performed with a sample-barcoded 5' primer and a J-beta primer mix. A template-switch 5' adaptor carrying 12 random nucleotides introduced a unique molecular identifier onto each TCR beta cDNA molecule. Each sample yielded at least 2.5 million CDR3-containing paired-end reads. First-strand cDNA was synthesized from all RNA with the Mint cDNA synthesis kit, primed by a TRBC-specific oligonucleotide. All cDNA was treated with uracil-DNA glycosylase and then went through a first 18-cycle PCR with the universal primers M1SS and BC2_uni_R. Per the original workflow: Normalization of each sample was performed by random selection of 1 million high-quality reads, each carrying a distinct molecular identifier. Reads sharing molecular identifiers were discarded rather than binned into consensus sequences. MiTCR, set to a Q25 quality threshold and the strictest error-elimination algorithm, was used for CDR3 identification, clonotype clustering and error correction. A nonparametric unseen species model using Euler transformation provided a lower-bound estimate of total TCR beta diversity. TCRdb reprocessing: public reads trimmed at Q25 with fastp, clones called with MiXCR, in-frame beta chains kept. Every CDR3 protein is listed once, alongside the most common genes and DNA of its rows. The V and J calls were determined by TCRdb, not by the authors. For this sample there are around 820,000 distinct CDR3 sequences; 25% appear just once. Around 3.6% of the sample is taken by the ten largest.

The same data also went into a second study, on T cells of mothers and their children. Looking at the second paper: Donors were nine systemically healthy Caucasian individuals: three mothers and their six children. cDNA synthesis used all of the extracted RNA, with around 1.6 ug of RNA in each 15 ul reaction. In the second PCR, the M1S primer added sample barcodes and 2-4 random nucleotides. Over 9.5 million TCR beta CDR3 reads were obtained for each mother, and millions of reads were obtained for each child. In both related and unrelated pairs, thymic selection shapes the output of TCR recombination in a similar way, with inherited differences having only a minor effect. Normalized repertoire overlap was always found to be slightly, but never significantly, higher in related mother-child pairs than in unrelated mother-child pairs. No persistent microchimeric T cell clones were found, with a detection sensitivity of 85 to 100 clones per million clonotypes. In the study, deep NGS was used to compare the TCR beta repertoires of mothers and children, and features distinguishing related mother-child pairs from unrelated individuals were sought. The mean age was around 40 +/- 4 years for the mothers and roughly 11 +/- 4 years for the children. After adapter ligation with NEBNext reagents, the libraries were sequenced on Illumina HiSeq 2000 with 100+100 nt paired-end reads. To prevent cross-contamination, the mother and child libraries were prepared a month apart and were sequenced in separate runs. For each donor, between about 500,000 and 2,200,000 distinct TCR beta clonotypes were identified. Naive TCR beta clonotypes were estimated from low-frequency clonotypes matched to each donor's FACS-determined naive share, without sorting.

The rearranged chain carries TRBV7-2 and TRBJ1-5; confidence is insufficient to name the D gene. The sequence came from a boy younger than 18 in good health. Sequenced sample: blood. CDR3 reads: CASSLAGGTLSNQPQHF. The nucleotide sequence is TGTGCCAGCAGCTTAGCAGGCGGTACACTTAGCAATCAGCCCCAGCATTTT. The reference TRBV7-2 and TRBJ1-5 proteins fill in what lies around the CDR3, so the full variable domain reads GAGVSQSPSNKVTEKGKDVELRCDPISGHTALYWYRQSLGQGLEFLIYFQGNSAPDKSGLPSDRFSAERTGGSVSTLTIQRTQQEDSAVYLCASSLAGGTLSNQPQHFGDGTRLSIL.